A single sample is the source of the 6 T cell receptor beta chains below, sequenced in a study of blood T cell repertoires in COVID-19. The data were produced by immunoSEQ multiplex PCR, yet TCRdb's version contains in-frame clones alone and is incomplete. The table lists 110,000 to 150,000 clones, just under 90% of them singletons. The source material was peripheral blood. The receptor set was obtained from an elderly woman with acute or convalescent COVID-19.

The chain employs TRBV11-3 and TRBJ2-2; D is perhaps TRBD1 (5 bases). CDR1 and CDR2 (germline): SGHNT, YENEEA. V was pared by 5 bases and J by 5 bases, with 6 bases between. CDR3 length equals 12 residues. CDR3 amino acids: CASSQGTGELFF. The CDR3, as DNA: TGTGCCAGCAGCCAGGGTACCGGGGAGCTGTTTTTT.

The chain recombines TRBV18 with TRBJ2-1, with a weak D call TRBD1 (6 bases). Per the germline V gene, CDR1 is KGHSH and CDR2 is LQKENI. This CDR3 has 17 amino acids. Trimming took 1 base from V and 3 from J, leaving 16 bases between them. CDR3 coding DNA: TGTGCCAGCTCACCACTACCGGGACAAGAAGGCTACAATGAGCAGTTCTTC. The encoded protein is CASSPLPGQEGYNEQFF.

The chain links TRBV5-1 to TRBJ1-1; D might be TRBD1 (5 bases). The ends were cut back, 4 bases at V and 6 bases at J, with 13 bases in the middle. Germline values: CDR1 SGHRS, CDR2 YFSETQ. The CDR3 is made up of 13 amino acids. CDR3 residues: CASSQPEGSEAFF. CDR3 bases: TGCGCCAGCAGCCAACCGGAGGGGTCTGAAGCTTTCTTT. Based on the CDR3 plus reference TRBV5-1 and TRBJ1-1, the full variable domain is KAGVTQTPRYLIKTRGQQVTLSCSPISGHRSVSWYQQTPGQGLQFLFEYFSETQRNKGNFPGRFSGRQFSNSRSEMNVSTLELGDSALYLCASSQPEGSEAFFGQGTRLTVV.

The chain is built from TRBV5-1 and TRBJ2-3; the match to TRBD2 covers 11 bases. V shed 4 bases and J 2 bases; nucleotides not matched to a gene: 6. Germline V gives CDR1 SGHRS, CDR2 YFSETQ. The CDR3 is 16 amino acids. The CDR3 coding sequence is TGCGCCAGCAGCCTCGGGACTAGCGGTTACACAGATACGCAGTATTTT. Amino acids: CASSLGTSGYTDTQYF.

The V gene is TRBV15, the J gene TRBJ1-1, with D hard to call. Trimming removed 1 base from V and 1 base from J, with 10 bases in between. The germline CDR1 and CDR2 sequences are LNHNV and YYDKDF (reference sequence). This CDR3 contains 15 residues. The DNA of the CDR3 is TGTGCCACCAGCAGAGGTCAGGCTGGGAACACTGAAGCTTTCTTT. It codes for CATSRGQAGNTEAFF.

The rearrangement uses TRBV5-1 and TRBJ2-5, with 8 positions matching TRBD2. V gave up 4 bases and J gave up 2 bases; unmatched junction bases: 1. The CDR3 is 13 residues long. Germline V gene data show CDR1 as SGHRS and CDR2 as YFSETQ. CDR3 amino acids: CASSRGGQETQYF. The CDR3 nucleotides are TGCGCCAGCAGCCGGGGGGGACAAGAGACCCAGTACTTC.